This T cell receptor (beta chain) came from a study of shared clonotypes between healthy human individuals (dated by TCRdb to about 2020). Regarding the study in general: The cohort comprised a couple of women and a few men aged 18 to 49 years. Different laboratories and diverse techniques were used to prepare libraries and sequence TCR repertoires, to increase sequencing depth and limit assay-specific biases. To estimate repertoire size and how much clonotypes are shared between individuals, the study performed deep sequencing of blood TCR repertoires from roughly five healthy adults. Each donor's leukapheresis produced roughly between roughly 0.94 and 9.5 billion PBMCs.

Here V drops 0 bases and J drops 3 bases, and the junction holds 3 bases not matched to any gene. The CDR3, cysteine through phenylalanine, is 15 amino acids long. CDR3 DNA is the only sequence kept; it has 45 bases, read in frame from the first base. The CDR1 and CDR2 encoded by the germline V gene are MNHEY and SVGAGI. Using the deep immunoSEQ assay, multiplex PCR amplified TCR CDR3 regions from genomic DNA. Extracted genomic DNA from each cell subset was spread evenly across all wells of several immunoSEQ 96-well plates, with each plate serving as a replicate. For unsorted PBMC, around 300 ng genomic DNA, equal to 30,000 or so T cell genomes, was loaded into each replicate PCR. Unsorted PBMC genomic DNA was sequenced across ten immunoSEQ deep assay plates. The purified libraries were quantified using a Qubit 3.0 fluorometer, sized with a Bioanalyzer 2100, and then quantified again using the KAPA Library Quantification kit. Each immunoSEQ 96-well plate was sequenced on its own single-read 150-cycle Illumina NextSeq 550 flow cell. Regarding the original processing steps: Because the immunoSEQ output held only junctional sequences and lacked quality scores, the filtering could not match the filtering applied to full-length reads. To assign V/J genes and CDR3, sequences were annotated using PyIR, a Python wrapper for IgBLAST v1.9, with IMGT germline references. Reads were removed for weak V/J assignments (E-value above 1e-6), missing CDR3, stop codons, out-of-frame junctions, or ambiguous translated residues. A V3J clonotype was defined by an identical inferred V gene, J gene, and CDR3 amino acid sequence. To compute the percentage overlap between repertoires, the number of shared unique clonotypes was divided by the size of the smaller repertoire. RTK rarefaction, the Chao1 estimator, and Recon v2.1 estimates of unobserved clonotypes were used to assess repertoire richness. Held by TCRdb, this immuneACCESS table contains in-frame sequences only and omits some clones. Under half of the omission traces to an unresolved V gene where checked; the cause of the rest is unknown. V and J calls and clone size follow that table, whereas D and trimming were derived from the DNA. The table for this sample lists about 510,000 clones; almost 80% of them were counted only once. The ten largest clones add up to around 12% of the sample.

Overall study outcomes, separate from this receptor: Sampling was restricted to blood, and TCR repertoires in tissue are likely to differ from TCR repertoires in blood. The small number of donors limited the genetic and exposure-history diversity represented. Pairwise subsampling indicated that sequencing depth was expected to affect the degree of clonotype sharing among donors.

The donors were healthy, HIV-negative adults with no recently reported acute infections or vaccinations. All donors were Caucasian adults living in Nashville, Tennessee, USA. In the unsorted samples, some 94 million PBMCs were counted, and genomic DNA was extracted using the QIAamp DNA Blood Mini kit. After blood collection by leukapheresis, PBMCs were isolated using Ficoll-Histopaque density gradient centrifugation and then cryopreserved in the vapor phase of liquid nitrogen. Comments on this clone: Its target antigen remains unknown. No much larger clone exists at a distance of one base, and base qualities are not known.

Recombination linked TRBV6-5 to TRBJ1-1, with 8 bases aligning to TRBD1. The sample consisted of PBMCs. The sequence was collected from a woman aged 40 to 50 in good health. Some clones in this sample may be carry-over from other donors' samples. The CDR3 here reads CASSYSNRGYTEAFF. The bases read TGTGCCAGCAGTTACTCTAACAGGGGGTACACTGAAGCTTTCTTT.